This TCR beta chain originates from a study of T cells in Graves' hyperthyroidism and ophthalmopathy. Study-level information: Peripheral blood sampling occurred at initial diagnosis, before any treatment.

Authors of the study amplified TCR beta CDR3 regions from RNA transcripts. Using the HTBI primer set, a first-round RT-PCR was run on the TCR CDR3. TCRdb itself ran the multiplex PCR reads through MiXCR, one entry per CDR3 protein. The sample has fewer than 450,000 distinct CDR3 sequences; approximately 16% are singletons. This clonotype was seen at least ten times. The source of the PBMCs was over 8.5 ml of fresh peripheral blood. The CDR3 has 16 residues. Germline CDR1 and CDR2: SGHRS and YFSETQ. Germline trimming cut 4 bases from V and 7 bases from J; bases unmatched to any gene: 8. Sequenced input: blood. The clonotype was recovered from a woman in her sixties with Graves' ophthalmopathy. The chain employs TRBV5-1 and TRBJ2-1; 13 positions agree with TRBD2. The CDR3 DNA reads TGCGCCAGCAGCGTCCCCGGGACTAGCGGGGAAAATGAGCAGTTCTTC. It codes for CASSVPGTSGENEQFF. Supplemented by reference TRBV5-1 and TRBJ2-1, the full variable domain reads KAGVTQTPRYLIKTRGQQVTLSCSPISGHRSVSWYQQTPGQGLQFLFEYFSETQRNKGNFPGRFSGRQFSNSRSEMNVSTLELGDSALYLCASSVPGTSGENEQFFGPGTRLTVL.